Shown below are 32 T cell receptor beta chains from a single sample sequenced in a study of blood T cell repertoires in COVID-19. Sequencing used immunoSEQ multiplex PCR; TCRdb keeps in-frame clones, though not all of them. The repertoire holds 290,000 or so clones, with about 89% as singletons. The specimen sequenced was PBMCs or T cells enriched from blood (not recorded which). The receptor source for this set is a woman younger than 30 who had recovered from COVID-19.

V gene TRBV27 combines with J gene TRBJ2-5; 9 bases agree with TRBD2. V was clipped by 6 bases and J by 2 bases; unmatched bases: 10. The CDR3 extends over 16 amino acids. Germline V gene lookup returns CDR1 MNHEY and CDR2 SMNVEV (reference sequence). The DNA of the CDR3 is TGTGCCAGCAGGAGGCTAGCGGGAATGGTACAAGAGACCCAGTACTTC. Protein product: CASRRLAGMVQETQYF.

This clone was detected many times. The V and J genes are TRBV6-1 and TRBJ1-1; D uncertain. The CDR3 loop spans 18 amino acids. Germline lookup yields CDR1 MNHNS and CDR2 SASEGT. The V and J ends lost 4 bases and 2 bases respectively, with 23 bases between them. In DNA form, the CDR3 reads TGTGCCAGCAGTGGACAACCCCGGAAGAGCTTATCTAACACTGAAGCTTTCTTT. This gives the protein CASSGQPRKSLSNTEAFF.

The CDR3 nucleotides are TGCAGCGTTGCCCCCCTGAGGAACACTGAAGCTTTCTTT. This sequence encodes CSVAPLRNTEAFF. The chain couples TRBV29-1 to TRBJ1-1, with D unclear. This CDR3 is built from 13 residues. V lost 4 bases, J lost 1 base, and 10 bases lay in between. Germline V gene sequence: CDR1 SQVTM, CDR2 ANQGSEA.

V gene TRBV24-1 combines with J gene TRBJ1-2; D possibly corresponds to TRBD1 (6 bases). Looked up from germline, CDR1 is KGHDR and CDR2 is SFDVKD. The CDR3 has 16 residues. V lost 5 bases and J 5 bases, leaving 20 bases between the germline ends. DNA for the CDR3: TGTGCCACCAGTGGGGGACCAGGGGTTTCTGATTATGGCTACACCTTC. Translated: CATSGGPGVSDYGYTF.

This chain joins TRBV7-9 and TRBJ1-1; TRBD1 aligns across 8 bases. CDR1 and CDR2 from the germline V gene are SEHNR and FQNEAQ (reference sequence). CDR3 size: 15 residues. Unmatched junction bases numbered 7, after V lost 5 bases and J lost 2 bases. In DNA form, the CDR3 reads TGTGCCAGCAGCGAAAGGACAGGGCGAAACACTGAAGCTTTCTTT. Its translation is CASSERTGRNTEAFF.

This chain connects TRBV4-1 to TRBJ2-7; 10 nucleotides align to TRBD1. Germline CDR1 is MGHRA and CDR2 is YSYEKL. V was pared by 4 bases and J by 5 bases, with 11 bases of the junction left unmatched. The CDR3 spans 16 residues. The CDR3 sequence: CASSPQPGTGVNEQYF. In DNA, the CDR3 is TGCGCCAGCAGCCCACAACCCGGGACAGGGGTCAACGAGCAGTACTTC.

The V call is TRBV10-3, the J call TRBJ2-2, with TRBD2 matching over 10 bases. This CDR3 region has 16 residues. The J segment lost 0 bases and the V segment lost 4 bases, leaving 2 bases of the junction unmatched. The germline V gene encodes CDR1 ENHRY and CDR2 SYGVKD. CDR3 loop: CAISAGTSANTGELFF. The CDR3 DNA follows: TGTGCCATCAGTGCAGGGACTAGCGCGAACACCGGGGAGCTGTTTTTT.

The chain carries TRBV19 and TRBJ1-1; 8 bases are shared with TRBD1. CDR3 length equals 16 residues. Germline V gene data show CDR1 as LNHDA and CDR2 as SQIVND (reference sequence). Losses at the gene ends were 6 bases for V and 1 base for J; bases not matched to a gene: 10. The CDR3 nucleotides read TGTGCCAGTAGCAGGGGACAGGACAGACCGAACACTGAAGCTTTCTTT. This sequence encodes CASSRGQDRPNTEAFF.

The rearrangement joins TRBV21-1 to TRBJ2-2; the table's D call, TRBD2, was not checked against the DNA. TRBV21-1 is classified as a pseudogene. This CDR3 region has 20 residues. This CDR3 reads CASSKVGFSAETWETGELFF. The CDR3 DNA reads TGTGCCAGCAGCAAAGTCGGGTTTTCGGCGGAGACTTGGGAGACCGGGGAGCTGTTTTTT.

V gene TRBV19 combines with J gene TRBJ1-2, with TRBD1 matching 9 bases. V was pared by 4 bases and J by 6 bases, with 15 bases of the junction left unmatched. The CDR3 is 17 residues long. Germline V gene lookup returns CDR1 LNHDA and CDR2 SQIVND (reference sequence). DNA of the CDR3: TGTGCCAGTAGTAAGGGACAGGGAGGCACTGGGCTTCATGGCTACACCTTC. This translates into CASSKGQGGTGLHGYTF.

The chain carries TRBV28 and TRBJ2-1; D is perhaps TRBD2 (5 bases). Germline loops: CDR1 MDHEN, CDR2 SYDVKM. This CDR3 spans 15 amino acids. The V end was cut by 5 bases, the J end by 0 bases, with 11 bases between. CDR3 amino acids: CASSPGGSSYNEQFF. In DNA form, the CDR3 reads TGTGCCAGCAGTCCCGGAGGTAGCTCCTACAATGAGCAGTTCTTC.

The chain joins TRBV9 to TRBJ2-5; D might be TRBD2 (6 bases). The germline gives CDR1 SGDLS, CDR2 YYNGEE. Trimming pared 0 bases from V and 4 bases from J, leaving 10 bases between. The length of the CDR3 is 14 residues. CDR3 residues: CASSVDSGLETQYF. The CDR3, as DNA: TGTGCCAGCAGCGTAGATAGCGGACTAGAGACCCAGTACTTC. The full variable domain, in which reference TRBV9 and TRBJ2-5 provide the parts outside the CDR3, is DSGVTQTPKHLITATGQRVTLRCSPRSGDLSVYWYQQSLDQGLQFLIQYYNGEERAKGNILERFSAQQFPDLHSELNLSSLELGDSALYFCASSVDSGLETQYFGPGTRLLVL.

This clone was detected a few times. This chain links TRBV30 with TRBJ1-6, with 8 bases matching TRBD1. This CDR3 has 18 amino acids. Germline lookup yields CDR1 GTSNPN and CDR2 SVGIG (reference sequence). V lost 4 bases, J lost 0 bases, and 11 bases stayed unmatched. CDR3 DNA sequence: TGTGCCTGGACAAACGGGGGAACAGGGGGCTCCTATAATTCACCCCTCCACTTT. Protein: CAWTNGGTGGSYNSPLHF. The full variable domain, in which reference TRBV30 and TRBJ1-6 provide the parts outside the CDR3, is SQTIHQWPATLVQPVGSPLSLECTVEGTSNPNLYWYRQAAGRGLQLLFYSVGIGQISSEVPQNLSASRPQDRQFILSSKKLLLSDSGFYLCAWTNGGTGGSYNSPLHFGNGTRLTVT.

The chain employs TRBV28 and TRBJ2-1; 9 bases agree with TRBD2. The CDR3 totals 14 residues. In germline, CDR1 is MDHEN, CDR2 SYDVKM. Trimming took 6 bases from V and 8 from J; bases not matched to a gene: 8. The CDR3: CASRLSGRRYEQFF. CDR3 nucleotide sequence: TGTGCCAGCAGGCTAAGCGGGAGGCGATATGAGCAGTTCTTC.

This chain uses TRBV2 with TRBJ2-3; D uncertain. This CDR3 has 11 residues. Trimming took off 7 bases at V and 5 bases at J, with 7 bases between the two ends. CDR1 is SNHLY, CDR2 FYNNEI, per germline. This CDR3 reads CASIPGDTQYF. In DNA, the CDR3 is TGTGCCAGCATTCCGGGAGATACGCAGTATTTT.

This clone appeared a few times. The chain combines TRBV10-3 with TRBJ2-1; D possibly corresponds to TRBD1 (5 bases). The germline V gene encodes CDR1 ENHRY and CDR2 SYGVKD. Trimming removed 0 bases from V and 5 bases from J, with 11 bases in between. The CDR3 is 15 amino acids. The CDR3 nucleotides are TGTGCCATCAGTGAGTCGTTTACAGGCAACAATGAGCAGTTCTTC. Its translation is CAISESFTGNNEQFF.

The sample holds a few counts of this clone. J is TRBJ1-6 and V is TRBV3-1 (or the pseudogene TRBV3-2), with 8 positions matching TRBD1. Germline V CDR1 and CDR2: LGHDT, YNNKEL (reference sequence). J lost 9 bases, V lost 3 bases, and 10 bases had no gene match. The CDR3 length is 16 residues. The CDR3 is CASSHSGQGLGSPLHF. The CDR3 DNA follows: TGTGCCAGCAGCCACTCCGGACAGGGACTTGGTTCACCCCTCCACTTT.

The rearrangement joins TRBV2 to TRBJ1-5; no clear D gene. CDR1 and CDR2 from the germline V gene are SNHLY and FYNNEI. This CDR3 contains 16 residues. V shed 4 bases and J shed 1 base, with 14 bases lying between them. The CDR3 sequence: CASSVRGSGSNQPQHF. CDR3 in DNA: TGTGCCAGCAGTGTCCGGGGAAGTGGGAGCAATCAGCCCCAGCATTTT.

The chain links TRBV7-9 to TRBJ2-7, with 12 positions matching TRBD2. The ends lost 5 bases at V and 3 bases at J; junction bases unmatched: 2. The CDR3 has 14 amino acids. Germline lookup yields CDR1 SEHNR and CDR2 FQNEAQ (reference sequence). CDR3 region: CASSGGLAGYEQYF. The CDR3 region has the DNA TGTGCCAGCAGCGGGGGACTAGCGGGCTACGAGCAGTACTTC.

DNA for the CDR3: TGTGCCAGCAGTTCCTTCGCGACTAGCGGGGGTGCCGGGGAGCAGTACTTC. Translating it yields CASSSFATSGGAGEQYF. V usage is TRBV28 and J usage is TRBJ2-7, with 12 bases matching TRBD2. Germline CDR1 MDHEN, CDR2 SYDVKM. J was trimmed by 7 bases and V by 4 bases; bases with no gene match: 14. This CDR3 spans 17 amino acids. Complete variable domain (other parts from reference TRBV28 and TRBJ2-7): DVKVTQSSRYLVKRTGEKVFLECVQDMDHENMFWYRQDPGLGLRLIYFSYDVKMKEKGDIPEGYSVSREKKERFSLILESASTNQTSMYLCASSSFATSGGAGEQYFGPGTRLTVT.

The chain couples TRBV19 to TRBJ1-2, with 9 nucleotides matching TRBD1. Looked up from germline, CDR1 is LNHDA and CDR2 is SQIVND (reference sequence). CDR3 size: 13 residues. Trimming at V came to 7 bases and at J to 7 bases, leaving 7 bases not matched to a gene. CDR3 sequence: CASTRDRERGYTF. For the CDR3, the DNA is TGTGCCAGTACCCGGGACAGGGAGCGTGGCTACACCTTC.

This chain's CDR3 is CASSHGQGNQPQHF. For the CDR3, the DNA is TGTGCCAGCAGCCACGGACAGGGCAATCAGCCCCAGCATTTT. This sequence joins TRBV3-1 (or the pseudogene TRBV3-2) and TRBJ1-5; 7 bases agree with TRBD1. The CDR3 covers 14 residues. Germline loops: CDR1 LGHDT, CDR2 YNNKEL (reference sequence). J gave up 2 bases and V 3 bases, and 1 base lay outside the gene matches.

This clone was seen a few times. The rearrangement joins TRBV5-4 to TRBJ2-2; 7 nucleotides line up with TRBD2. The V gene end was trimmed by 0 bases and the J gene end by 6 bases; junction bases not matched to a gene: 5. Germline lookup yields CDR1 SGHNT and CDR2 YYREEE (reference sequence). The CDR3 length is 15 residues. CDR3 sequence reads: CASSLAAGRAGELFF. In DNA form, the CDR3 reads TGTGCCAGCAGCTTGGCGGCGGGGAGGGCCGGGGAGCTGTTTTTT. The complete variable domain, with remaining parts taken from reference TRBV5-4 and TRBJ2-2, reads ETGVTQSPTHLIKTRGQQVTLRCSSQSGHNTVSWYQQALGQGPQFIFQYYREEENGRGNFPPRFSGLQFPNYSSELNVNALELDDSALYLCASSLAAGRAGELFFGEGSRLTVL.

J is TRBJ2-7 and V is TRBV19, with 7 bases lining up with TRBD1. The CDR3 extends over 15 amino acids. CDR1 LNHDA and CDR2 SQIVND come from the germline V gene (reference sequence). J was trimmed by 1 base and V by 8 bases; bases with no gene match: 11. CDR3 amino acids: CASSKGAPGSYEQYF. The CDR3 DNA follows: TGTGCCAGTTCTAAGGGGGCCCCTGGGTCCTACGAGCAGTACTTC.

The chain carries TRBV5-4 and TRBJ2-2; 13 nucleotides match TRBD2. The V segment lost 4 bases and the J segment 4 bases; nucleotides outside the gene matches: 4. The CDR3 is made up of 16 amino acids. Germline V gives CDR1 SGHNT, CDR2 YYREEE (reference sequence). The chain's CDR3 is CASSPGLAGLTGELFF. The CDR3 DNA is TGTGCCAGCAGCCCGGGACTAGCGGGGCTCACCGGGGAGCTGTTTTTT.

The chain combines TRBV28 with TRBJ2-3; 10 bases agree with TRBD1. Germline CDR1 is MDHEN and CDR2 is SYDVKM. This CDR3 is built from 19 residues. V was clipped by 8 bases and J by 0 bases; unmatched bases: 17. The CDR3 region has the DNA TGTGCCAGCGGAGGGACAGGGGTGGACGTATTCGCTAGCACAGATACGCAGTATTTT. Its translation is CASGGTGVDVFASTDTQYF.

The chain links TRBV12-5 to TRBJ1-1; D call uncertain. Trimming removed 1 base at V and 0 bases at J, with 6 bases between. CDR1 and CDR2 (germline): LGHNT, FRNRAP. The CDR3 contains 14 residues. This CDR3 is CASGLGGMNTEAFF. The CDR3 region has the DNA TGTGCTAGTGGTTTGGGAGGGATGAACACTGAAGCTTTCTTT.

The chain links TRBV24-1 to TRBJ1-2; TRBD1 might be the D (5 bases). Deletions cut 1 base from V and 9 bases from J, with 11 bases between. CDR1 is KGHDR and CDR2 is SFDVKD in the germline V gene. This CDR3 is 13 amino acids long. The CDR3 loop is CATSDLTGERYTF. CDR3 nucleotide sequence: TGTGCCACCAGTGATTTAACGGGGGAACGCTACACCTTC.

This clone was seen a few times. The chain has TRBV10-3 and TRBJ2-5, with 7 bases that match TRBD1. V dropped 6 bases and J dropped 2; count of bases not matched to a gene: 3. The CDR3 is 13 residues long. The germline CDR1 and CDR2 sequences are ENHRY and SYGVKD. This CDR3 reads CAIRRDRQETQYF. CDR3 DNA sequence: TGTGCCATCAGGAGGGACAGACAAGAGACCCAGTACTTC.

This rearrangement joins TRBV5-1 to TRBJ2-1, with TRBD2 matching over 8 bases. Germline CDR1 SGHRS, CDR2 YFSETQ. The ends lost 3 bases at V and 7 bases at J; junction bases unmatched: 9. This CDR3 region has 15 residues. The CDR3 here is CASSSIGLAGNEQFF. The DNA of the CDR3 is TGCGCCAGCAGCTCGATCGGACTAGCCGGTAATGAGCAGTTCTTC.

This chain joins TRBV6-2 or TRBV6-3 and TRBJ2-3; TRBD2 agrees at 10 bases. Germline V CDR1 and CDR2: MNHEY, SVGEGT. V was clipped by 6 bases and J by 4 bases; unmatched bases: 13. There are 17 residues in the CDR3. CDR3 protein: CASSAAFTSGVADTQYF. DNA of the CDR3: TGTGCCAGCAGCGCCGCCTTTACTAGCGGGGTCGCAGATACGCAGTATTTT.

This chain joins TRBV20-1 and TRBJ2-7; D perhaps matches TRBD2 (5 bases). This CDR3 has 11 residues. The germline V gene encodes CDR1 DFQATT and CDR2 SNEGSKA (reference sequence). Between the trimmed V and J ends, which lost 3 bases and 5 bases, there was a span of 8 bases. DNA of the CDR3: TGCAGTGCTAGTCAGAGGGACGAGCAGTACTTC. It is translated as CSASQRDEQYF.